The source of this T cell receptor (beta chain) is a study of OX40 agonist ivuxolimab in advanced cancers. Study in general: Administration of intravenous ivuxolimab to patients occurred every 2 weeks at 0.01 to 10 mg/kg.

Germline CDR1 reads ENHRY; CDR2 reads SYGVKD. After removal of 3 bases from V and 5 bases from J, the junction contained 6 bases not matched to a gene. The CDR3 has 14 residues. The study's findings and limits: Expanded peripheral T-cell antigen specificity went undetermined.

Turning to this clone: The antigen is unknown.

TCRdb keeps only in-frame clones here, not all; method: immunoSEQ multiplex PCR. Among around 66,000 clones listed, around 87% were seen once. The chain joins TRBV10-3 to TRBJ1-1, with 7 bases aligning to TRBD1. This specimen was CD4+ or CD8+ T cells sorted from blood, taken in a trial of the OX40 agonist ivuxolimab. The receptor was isolated from an adult with an advanced solid tumor such as melanoma, head and neck, liver or kidney cancer. CDR3 DNA sequence: TGTGCCATCAGTGATCAACAGGGGAGGACTGAAGCTTTCTTT. It specifies CAISDQQGRTEAFF.